Listed below are T cell receptor beta chains from one sample, sequenced in a study of blood T cell repertoires in COVID-19. Only in-frame clones appear in the TCRdb table, and some are missing; sequencing was by immunoSEQ multiplex PCR. The sample consists of over 200,000 clones, 88% of them appearing once. The sequenced sample was peripheral blood. These receptors originate from a woman in her twenties or thirties with acute or convalescent COVID-19. Both conserved end residues are part of each CDR3. The D gene is left open where the match is weak. Size is stated for part of the rows, as once, few or many counts, or as a class when the clone is expanded.

>-|TRBV30|TRBJ1-2|-
TGTGCCTGGAGTGGTGGAGGGACGCCTAAGGGTGGCTACACCTTC
CAWSGGGTPKGGYTF
>-|TRBV11-1|TRBJ2-7|once
TGTGCCAGCAGCTCCCCCGGGTCTACTCCCTACGAGCAGTACTTC
CASSSPGSTPYEQYF
>-|TRBV6-6|TRBJ1-6|-
TGTGCCAGCAGTCACCTGGACAGCAATTCACCCCTCCACTTT
CASSHLDSNSPLHF
>-|TRBV4-1|TRBJ2-1|-
TGCGCCAGCAGCCAAGGAAGAAGCGGGCAAAATGAGCAGTTCTTC
CASSQGRSGQNEQFF
>TRBD1|TRBV7-8|TRBJ1-1|-
TGTGCCAGCAGCTTAACCGACAGGGTGAGCACTGAAGCTTTCTTT
CASSLTDRVSTEAFF
>-|TRBV6-2/TRBV6-3|TRBJ2-1|once
TGTGCCAGCAGTTCGACTAGGGGCAATGAGCAGTTCTTC
CASSSTRGNEQFF
>TRBD1|TRBV29-1|TRBJ2-1|-
TGCAGCGTTGAGGTCGGACAGGGCTCCTACAATGAGCAGTTCTTC
CSVEVGQGSYNEQFF
>TRBD1|TRBV5-6|TRBJ1-5|-
TGTGCCAGCAGCGCATACAGGGGGCCCAATCAGCCCCAGCATTTT
CASSAYRGPNQPQHF
>TRBD1|TRBV30|TRBJ1-1|-
TGTGCCTGGAGTCGGACAGGGGAAGCTTTCTTT
CAWSRTGEAFF
>TRBD2|TRBV5-6|TRBJ2-7|-
TGTGCCAGCAGCTTGGAGGGGACTAGCGCGTACGAGCAGTACTTC
CASSLEGTSAYEQYF
>-|TRBV4-3|TRBJ1-2|-
TGCGCCAGCAGCCCCGGGCTAGCGCCTAACTATGGCTACACCTTC
CASSPGLAPNYGYTF
>-|TRBV7-2|TRBJ2-7|-
TGTGCCAGCAGCTTAAGTATGACAGAGCACTACGAGCAGTACTTC
CASSLSMTEHYEQYF
>TRBD2|TRBV9|TRBJ2-1|-
TGTGCCAGCAGCGTAGAAACTAGCGGGAGGCATGAGCAGTTCTTC
CASSVETSGRHEQFF
>TRBD2|TRBV5-8|TRBJ2-5|-
TGTGCCAGCAGCCGCATAGCGGGAAAAGGGGAGACCCAGTACTTC
CASSRIAGKGETQYF
>-|TRBV7-2|TRBJ2-5|-
TGTGCCAGCAGCGCAGGGCCGCTAGGGGGAAGACAAGAGACCCAGTACTTC
CASSAGPLGGRQETQYF